Below, 14 T cell receptor beta chains from the same sample are listed, as sequenced in a study of lymphopenia after photon versus proton radiotherapy. Sequencing was performed with immunoSEQ multiplex PCR; in TCRdb, only in-frame clones are kept and a portion is missing. The repertoire holds approximately 80,000 clones, with more than 70% as singletons. The sample consisted of peripheral blood, taken from a patient treated with proton-based radiotherapy. The receptors were sampled from a man aged 60-69 years with pancreatic cancer.

The rearrangement joins TRBV20-1 to TRBJ2-1; D gene uncertain. The V and J ends lost 1 base and 9 bases respectively, with 7 bases between them. The germline V gene has CDR1 DFQATT and CDR2 SNEGSKA (reference sequence). The CDR3 has 11 amino acids. The CDR3 reads CSARVFPEQFF. CDR3 coding DNA: TGCAGTGCTAGAGTGTTCCCTGAGCAGTTCTTC.

This clone was picked up one time. The J gene is TRBJ2-2, the V gene TRBV27; D is ambiguous. The V and J ends lost 5 bases and 1 base respectively, with 14 bases between them. This CDR3 is built from 16 residues. CDR1 and CDR2 from the germline V gene are MNHEY and SMNVEV (reference sequence). As DNA, the CDR3 is TGTGCCAGCAGTCTCCGGACGACACGGAACACCGGGGAGCTGTTTTTT. Translated: CASSLRTTRNTGELFF.

This chain uses TRBV30 with TRBJ1-1; 10 positions agree with TRBD1. Germline V lookup: CDR1 GTSNPN, CDR2 SVGIG (reference sequence). The CDR3 loop spans 13 amino acids. The ends lost 3 bases at V and 4 bases at J; junction bases unmatched: 2. In DNA form, the CDR3 reads TGTGCCTGGAGAAGGACAGGGGGCACTGAAGCTTTCTTT. Its protein product is CAWRRTGGTEAFF.

This chain uses TRBV27 with TRBJ1-2; a weak D match, TRBD1 (5 bases). The CDR3 extends over 14 amino acids. V was clipped by 2 bases and J by 11 bases, with 18 bases between them. Germline V gene lookup returns CDR1 MNHEY and CDR2 SMNVEV (reference sequence). This CDR3 reads CASSLRGSGSRYTF. In DNA, the CDR3 is TGTGCCAGCAGTTTAAGGGGATCCGGGTCTCGGTACACCTTC.

This chain connects TRBV9 to TRBJ2-1; TRBD2 matches 7 bases. The CDR3 runs to 14 residues. The V gene's germline CDR1 is SGDLS and CDR2 YYNGEE. J lost 6 bases, V lost 0 bases, and 3 bases had no gene match. As DNA, the CDR3 is TGTGCCAGCAGCGTAGGACTAGCTTTCAATGAGCAGTTCTTC. This encodes CASSVGLAFNEQFF.

The chain uses TRBV10-3 and TRBJ2-1; the D gene is possibly TRBD2 (6 bases). Between the trimmed V and J ends, which lost 4 bases and 0 bases, there was a span of 13 bases. Germline V gives CDR1 ENHRY, CDR2 SYGVKD. This CDR3 comprises 16 residues. CDR3: CAISGDAGSSYNEQFF. In nucleotides, the CDR3 is TGTGCCATCAGTGGGGATGCGGGAAGCTCCTACAATGAGCAGTTCTTC.

CDR3 DNA: TGTGCCAGCAGCTTAGCTCACGGAGGGGAGCTGTTTTTT. It yields the protein CASSLAHGGELFF. The rearrangement uses TRBV11-3 and TRBJ2-2, with D uncertain. The ends were cut back, 1 base at V and 8 bases at J, with 8 bases in the middle. There are 13 residues in the CDR3. CDR1 is SGHNT, CDR2 YENEEA, per germline.

This chain links TRBV29-1 with TRBJ1-5; tentatively, D is TRBD1 (5 bases). V gave up 6 bases and J gave up 6 bases, with 15 bases separating them. The CDR3 is 13 amino acids. From germline, CDR1 is SQVTM and CDR2 ANQGSEA. The CDR3, as DNA: TGCAGCGTGGGGTGGGGGATCGGTCAGCCCCAGCATTTT. Protein: CSVGWGIGQPQHF.

In regard to this clone: One end of the junction fails to match germline, which may point to a read error. V usage is TRBV5-8 and J usage is TRBJ2-7; 8 bases align to TRBD1. The CDR3 is 15 amino acids. CDR1 is SGHTS, CDR2 YDEGEE, per germline. CDR3: CASSQAGTGYSEQYF. CDR3 nucleotide sequence: TGCGCCAGCAGCCAGGCCGGGACAGGTTATTCCGAGCAGTACTTC.

This clone appeared a single time. This chain links TRBV6-5 with TRBJ2-2; no definite D call. The CDR3 runs 15 residues. Germline loops: CDR1 MNHEY, CDR2 SVGAGI. V gave up 2 bases and J gave up 0 bases, with 7 bases separating them. The CDR3 region is CASSYIQANTGELFF. The CDR3 coding sequence is TGTGCCAGCAGTTACATCCAGGCGAACACCGGGGAGCTGTTTTTT.

A few counts support this clone. The chain recombines TRBV7-6 with TRBJ2-1; D is undetermined. The germline V and J ends were trimmed by 5 bases and 4 bases, with 12 bases remaining between them. CDR3 length: 14 residues. Germline CDR1 is SGHVS and CDR2 is FNYEAQ. CDR3 sequence: CASSPQDTYNEQFF. The CDR3 coding sequence is TGTGCCAGCAGCCCCCAAGACACATACAATGAGCAGTTCTTC. The variable domain in full, completed from reference TRBV7-6 and TRBJ2-1, reads GAGVSQSPRYKVTKRGQDVALRCDPISGHVSLYWYRQALGQGPEFLTYFNYEAQQDKSGLPNDRFSAERPEGSISTLTIQRTEQRDSAMYRCASSPQDTYNEQFFGPGTRLTVL.

The CDR3 nucleotides read TGTGCCAGCAGCTTAGTGGCTAGCAGCAGCTACGAGCAGTACTTC. Its translation is CASSLVASSSYEQYF. This chain connects TRBV7-6 to TRBJ2-7; TRBD2 might be the D (5 bases). The CDR3 is 15 amino acids. V lost 1 base to trimming and J lost 3 bases, with 13 bases between them. Germline V gene sequence: CDR1 SGHVS, CDR2 FNYEAQ.

This chain connects TRBV9 to TRBJ2-7; 10 bases line up with TRBD1. CDR3 length: 15 amino acids. Unmatched junction bases numbered 5, after V lost 3 bases and J lost 2 bases. Germline V gene sequence: CDR1 SGDLS, CDR2 YYNGEE. The CDR3 DNA reads as TGTGCCAGCAGCGCTGCCGGGACAGGGGCCTACGAGCAGTACTTC. Amino acids: CASSAAGTGAYEQYF.

The chain has TRBV11-2 and TRBJ2-3, with 15 bases matching TRBD2. This CDR3 spans 17 amino acids. The germline V gene encodes CDR1 SGHAT and CDR2 FQNNGV. The J segment lost 7 bases and the V segment lost 5 bases, leaving 10 bases of the junction unmatched. The CDR3 nucleotides read TGTGCCAGCAGCCGGACTAGCGGGAGGGGGGGTACATATACGCAGTATTTT. Translating gives CASSRTSGRGGTYTQYF.